One sample yielded the 8 T cell receptor beta chains listed below, sequenced in a study of radiation and T cells in renal cell carcinoma. Method: immunoSEQ multiplex PCR; TCRdb's copy keeps in-frame clones and lacks some. The sample contains about 170,000 clones, less than 90% of which appear only once. As for time point: blood 4 weeks post-SBRT, at nephrectomy. Specified treatment: 15 Gy SBRT to primary tumor, nephrectomy 4 weeks later. The material sequenced was blood, taken from a patient whose treatment included radiotherapy and nephrectomy. The receptor source for this set is a woman in her forties or fifties with renal cell carcinoma.

This clone was counted only a few times. The chain has TRBV13 and TRBJ2-5; 10 nucleotides match TRBD2. This CDR3 is 16 amino acids long. Unmatched junction bases numbered 4, after V lost 1 base and J lost 2 bases. Germline CDR1 PRHDT, CDR2 FYEKMQ (reference sequence). DNA for the CDR3: TGTGCCAGCAGCTTAGTAGCGGGGGGCTTACAAGAGACCCAGTACTTC. This sequence encodes CASSLVAGGLQETQYF.

V gene TRBV19 combines with J gene TRBJ2-7; TRBD1 might be the D (7 bases). Per germline, CDR1 LNHDA and CDR2 SQIVND (reference sequence). The V gene lost 7 bases and the J gene lost 0 bases, with 16 bases spanning the gap. This CDR3 has 15 amino acids. CDR3 in amino acids: CASTNQGGGSYEQYF. The CDR3 coding sequence is TGTGCCAGTACGAACCAGGGGGGTGGCTCCTACGAGCAGTACTTC.

The rearrangement links TRBV6-5 to TRBJ2-1, with 7 bases matching TRBD1. Looked up from germline, CDR1 is MNHEY and CDR2 is SVGAGI. The CDR3 totals 13 residues. The J segment lost 5 bases and the V segment lost 6 bases, leaving 4 bases of the junction unmatched. CDR3: CASRTGQNNEQFF. The CDR3 bases are TGTGCCAGCAGAACGGGACAGAACAATGAGCAGTTCTTC.

This chain uses TRBV9 with TRBJ1-4, with D hard to call. CDR1 and CDR2 (germline): SGDLS, YYNGEE. The V end was cut by 6 bases, the J end by 8 bases, with 20 bases between. There are 15 residues in the CDR3. Here the CDR3 DNA reads TGTGCCAGCACCCGAGGAGGTGGAGGTGGAGAAAAACTGTTTTTT. Translation: CASTRGGGGGEKLFF.

CDR3 in DNA: TGTGCCAGCTCGCCGGGGCAGGTAGAAAACTATGGCTACACCTTC. Translating it yields CASSPGQVENYGYTF. V gene TRBV18 combines with J gene TRBJ1-2, with D possibly being TRBD1 (5 bases). V was clipped by 6 bases and J by 2 bases, with 16 bases between them. Per germline, CDR1 KGHSH and CDR2 LQKENI. The CDR3 sequence is 15 residues long.

The chain couples TRBV7-2 to TRBJ2-1, with a possible D match to TRBD2 (6 bases). The germline V gene has CDR1 SGHTA and CDR2 FQGNSA. V lost 5 bases and J lost 1, with 12 bases in between. There are 15 residues in the CDR3. The CDR3 DNA is TGTGCCAGCAGCCAAAGGAGCGGGTCCTACAATGAGCAGTTCTTC. Its protein product is CASSQRSGSYNEQFF.

The V gene is TRBV15, the J gene TRBJ2-5; D is possibly TRBD1 or TRBD2 (5 bases each). This CDR3 has 15 residues. Germline loops: CDR1 LNHNV, CDR2 YYDKDF (reference sequence). V was trimmed by 1 base and J by 5 bases, leaving 14 bases between them. The CDR3 DNA reads as TGTGCCACCAGCAGAGTATTGGTGGGGGTTGAGACCCAGTACTTC. Protein sequence: CATSRVLVGVETQYF.

V is TRBV19 and J is TRBJ2-3, with 8 nucleotides matching TRBD1. The germline V gene encodes CDR1 LNHDA and CDR2 SQIVND (reference sequence). V was pared by 6 bases and J by 4 bases, with 9 bases of the junction left unmatched. The CDR3 consists of 15 residues. In nucleotides, the CDR3 is TGTGCCAGTAGCCCACTCGTGACAGGGGCAGATACGCAGTATTTT. Translating it yields CASSPLVTGADTQYF.